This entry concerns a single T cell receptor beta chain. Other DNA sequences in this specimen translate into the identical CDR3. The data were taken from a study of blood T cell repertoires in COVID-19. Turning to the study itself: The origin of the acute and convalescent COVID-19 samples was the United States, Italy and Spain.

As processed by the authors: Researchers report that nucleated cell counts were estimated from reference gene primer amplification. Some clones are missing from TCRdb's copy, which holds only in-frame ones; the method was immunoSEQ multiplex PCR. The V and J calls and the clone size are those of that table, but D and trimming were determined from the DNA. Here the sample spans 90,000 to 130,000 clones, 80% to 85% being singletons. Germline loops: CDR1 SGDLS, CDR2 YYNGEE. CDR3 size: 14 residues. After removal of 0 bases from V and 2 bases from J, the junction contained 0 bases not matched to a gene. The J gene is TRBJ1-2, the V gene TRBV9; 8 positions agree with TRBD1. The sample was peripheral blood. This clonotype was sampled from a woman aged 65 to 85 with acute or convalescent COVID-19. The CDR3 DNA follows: TGTGCCAGCAGCGTAGGACAGGGGAACTATGGCTACACCTTC. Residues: CASSVGQGNYGYTF.